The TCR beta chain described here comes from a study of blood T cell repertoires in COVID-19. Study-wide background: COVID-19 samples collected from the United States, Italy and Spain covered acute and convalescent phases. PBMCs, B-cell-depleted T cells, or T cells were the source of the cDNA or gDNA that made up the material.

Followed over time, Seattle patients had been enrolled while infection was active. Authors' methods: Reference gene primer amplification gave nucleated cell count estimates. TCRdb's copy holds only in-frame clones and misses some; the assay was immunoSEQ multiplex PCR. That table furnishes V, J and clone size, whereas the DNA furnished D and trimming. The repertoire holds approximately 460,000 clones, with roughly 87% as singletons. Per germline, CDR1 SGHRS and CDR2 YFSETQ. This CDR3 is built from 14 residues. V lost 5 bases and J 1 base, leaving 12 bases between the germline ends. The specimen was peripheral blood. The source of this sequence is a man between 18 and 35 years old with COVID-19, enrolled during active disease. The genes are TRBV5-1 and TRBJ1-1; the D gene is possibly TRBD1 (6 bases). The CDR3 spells CASRSGGGNTEAFF. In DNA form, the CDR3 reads TGCGCCAGCAGGTCGGGAGGGGGGAACACTGAAGCTTTCTTT.